Listed here is a single TCR beta chain. With 60 Vbeta and 13 Jbeta primers, the PCR was carried out. Here immunoSEQ multiplex PCR was the method, and the copy in TCRdb shows in-frame clones only, minus some. Among approximately 200,000 clones listed, under 85% were seen once. The CDR3 has 14 amino acids. The V gene's germline CDR1 is MNHEY and CDR2 SMNVEV (reference sequence). The trim removed 8 bases at V and 4 bases at J, leaving 10 bases unmatched. This sample was taken from a study of cytomegalovirus exposure and HLA in healthy donors. The receptor's source is a woman aged 18-35 years in good health and CMV-seronegative. The sequenced sample consisted of PBMCs. This chain uses TRBV27 with TRBJ1-1; 7 bases map to TRBD1. The CDR3 loop reads CASGNGRGTTEAFF. DNA of the CDR3: TGTGCCAGCGGAAACGGCAGGGGGACCACTGAAGCTTTCTTT.